The rows below give T cell receptor beta chains drawn from one sample of a study of OX40 agonist ivuxolimab in advanced cancers. Some clones are missing from TCRdb's copy, which holds only in-frame ones; the method was immunoSEQ multiplex PCR. This table has about 32,000 clones, roughly 84% appearing once. Sequencing used CD4+ or CD8+ T cells sorted from blood, obtained in a trial of the OX40 agonist ivuxolimab. The origin of the receptors is an adult with an advanced solid tumor such as melanoma, head and neck, liver or kidney cancer. Both conserved end residues are part of each CDR3. The order of the fields is clone size, V gene, J gene, D gene, CDR3 protein, CDR3 DNA. D genes are given only for firm matches. Expanded clones are given a class, and other clones once, few, many or no size at all.

>once|TRBV6-5|TRBJ1-1|.
CASSYSPGHTEAFF
TGTGCCAGCAGTTACTCGCCTGGGCACACTGAAGCTTTCTTT
>.|TRBV4-2|TRBJ2-2|.
CASSPEQNTGELFF
TGTGCCAGCAGCCCTGAACAGAACACCGGGGAGCTGTTTTTT
>.|TRBV4-3|TRBJ1-2|TRBD1
CASSQIDRDYGYTF
TGCGCCAGCAGCCAGATCGACAGGGACTATGGCTACACCTTC
>.|TRBV28|TRBJ2-3|.
CASSFVWGRGTDTQYF
TGTGCCAGCAGTTTTGTCTGGGGGCGCGGGACAGATACGCAGTATTTT
>.|TRBV7-8|TRBJ1-1|.
CASSFDPMSNRAFF
TGTGCCAGCAGCTTTGACCCCATGAGTAACAGAGCTTTCTTT
>once|TRBV6-5|TRBJ1-5|TRBD1
CASRRTGRNQPQHF
TGTGCCAGCAGGCGGACAGGACGCAATCAGCCCCAGCATTTT
>.|TRBV6-6|TRBJ1-5|.
CASSYKGRRNQPQHF
TGTGCCAGCAGTTACAAAGGTAGAAGGAATCAGCCCCAGCATTTT
>.|TRBV7-9|TRBJ2-2|.
CASSYLAVAEGTGELFF
TGTGCCAGCAGCTACTTGGCGGTGGCAGAAGGGACCGGGGAGCTGTTTTTT
>.|TRBV6-1|TRBJ2-7|.
CASSEVGLPSYEQYF
TGTGCCAGCAGTGAAGTCGGGCTACCCTCCTACGAGCAGTACTTC
>.|TRBV27|TRBJ2-7|.
CASSFLGVATYEQYF
TGTGCCAGCAGTTTCCTTGGGGTCGCCACCTACGAGCAGTACTTC
>few|TRBV29-1|TRBJ2-5|.
CSVSTDLLNSHGETQYF
TGCAGCGTTAGTACGGATCTCCTTAATTCCCATGGGGAGACCCAGTACTTC
>.|TRBV11-2|TRBJ2-5|TRBD2
CASSVGLGYLEQYF
TGTGCCAGCAGCGTGGGACTAGGTTATTTAGAGCAGTACTTC
>once|TRBV9|TRBJ2-7|.
CASSVRLFGDEQYF
TGTGCCAGCAGCGTACGTCTATTCGGCGACGAGCAGTACTTC
>.|TRBV2|TRBJ2-3|.
CASTLSPDARVADTQYF
TGTGCCAGCACTTTAAGCCCGGACGCACGGGTGGCAGATACGCAGTATTTT
>few|TRBV28|TRBJ2-2|TRBD1
CASSLGQGEAGELFF
TGTGCCAGCAGCTTGGGACAGGGTGAAGCCGGGGAGCTGTTTTTT
>.|TRBV28|TRBJ2-7|.
CASTDESYEQYF
TGTGCCAGCACTGATGAGTCCTACGAGCAGTACTTC
>.|TRBV6-5|TRBJ2-7|.
CASSYSGSYEQYF
TGTGCCAGCAGTTACTCGGGATCCTACGAGCAGTACTTC
>.|TRBV7-9|TRBJ1-1|.
CASSFDRFGSTEAFF
TGTGCCAGCAGCTTTGACAGGTTTGGAAGCACTGAAGCTTTCTTT
>.|TRBV9|TRBJ2-2|.
CASSPEVHPGELFF
TGTGCCAGCAGCCCGGAAGTTCATCCCGGGGAGCTGTTTTTT
>.|TRBV28|TRBJ2-1|TRBD1
CASSLGTGQGRNEQFF
TGTGCCAGCAGTTTAGGAACGGGACAGGGTAGGAATGAGCAGTTCTTC
>few|TRBV4-1|TRBJ1-1|.
CASRGRGTEAFF
TGCGCCAGCAGGGGGAGGGGAACTGAAGCTTTCTTT
>.|TRBV14|TRBJ2-1|.
CASSPWDSQYNEQFF
TGTGCCAGCAGCCCGTGGGACTCCCAGTACAATGAGCAGTTCTTC
>.|TRBV7-9|TRBJ2-1|.
CASSSQTPRNEQFF
TGTGCCAGCAGCTCCCAAACCCCGAGAAATGAGCAGTTCTTC
>.|TRBV19|TRBJ2-7|.
CASPRGPATYEQYF
TGTGCCAGCCCCAGGGGTCCCGCTACCTACGAGCAGTACTTC
>.|TRBV5-1|TRBJ1-5|.
CASGAGSSNQPQHF
TGCGCCAGCGGTGCGGGGAGTAGCAATCAGCCCCAGCATTTT
>.|TRBV30|TRBJ2-3|.
CAWSGYLIPGSDTQYF
TGTGCCTGGAGTGGCTACCTGATTCCGGGGTCAGATACGCAGTATTTT
>.|TRBV7-8|TRBJ2-1|TRBD1
CASSRGQGARNEQFF
TGTGCCAGCAGCCGCGGACAGGGGGCTAGGAATGAGCAGTTCTTC
>.|TRBV7-9|TRBJ2-1|.
CASSAGNEQFF
TGTGCCAGCAGCGCGGGAAATGAGCAGTTCTTC
>.|TRBV2|TRBJ2-5|.
CASSLTGTEETQYF
TGTGCCAGCAGCCTGACTGGAACCGAAGAGACCCAGTACTTC
>.|TRBV28|TRBJ2-7|.
CASSPWGDEQYF
TGTGCCAGCAGTCCGTGGGGGGACGAGCAGTACTTC
>.|TRBV30|TRBJ2-7|.
CAWSGGSYEQYF
TGTGCCTGGAGTGGAGGGTCCTACGAGCAGTACTTC
>.|TRBV15|TRBJ1-3|TRBD1
CATSRDKQGVTVSGNTIYF
TGTGCCACCAGCAGAGATAAACAGGGGGTAACAGTGTCTGGAAACACCATATATTTT
>once|TRBV28|TRBJ2-1|.
CASSLTEANEQFF
TGTGCCAGCAGTTTGACTGAGGCCAATGAGCAGTTCTTC
>.|TRBV11-2|TRBJ2-7|TRBD2
CASSLWTSGGRTYEQYF
TGTGCCAGCAGCTTATGGACTAGCGGGGGGCGAACCTACGAGCAGTACTTC
>once|TRBV25-1|TRBJ2-7|.
CASRDSSSTYEQYF
TGTGCCAGCAGAGATTCTTCAAGTACCTACGAGCAGTACTTC
>.|TRBV29-1|TRBJ2-1|.
CSDQLGGSYNEQFF
TGCAGCGACCAACTAGGGGGCTCCTACAATGAGCAGTTCTTC
>once|TRBV9|TRBJ2-3|.
CASSVIPGDTQYF
TGTGCCAGCAGCGTAATACCGGGGGATACGCAGTATTTT
>.|TRBV4-3|TRBJ2-7|.
CASSQSRAYEQYF
TGCGCCAGCAGTCAAAGCAGGGCTTACGAGCAGTACTTC
>.|TRBV4-1|TRBJ2-4|TRBD1
CASSQGPRQGQSRSIQYF
TGCGCCAGCAGCCAGGGGCCGCGACAGGGTCAATCCAGAAGCATTCAGTACTTC
>.|TRBV10-3|TRBJ2-1|.
CAITLDGTSYNEQFF
TGTGCCATCACTCTAGACGGTACCTCCTACAATGAGCAGTTCTTC
>.|TRBV2|TRBJ2-5|TRBD2
CATLPAGGPGETQYF
TGTGCCACCCTCCCCGCGGGAGGGCCTGGGGAGACCCAGTACTTC
>.|TRBV27|TRBJ1-1|TRBD1
CASSLNTGGSEAFF
TGTGCCAGCAGTTTAAATACAGGGGGTTCTGAAGCTTTCTTT
>.|TRBV7-8|TRBJ1-6|.
CASSLGGSQGSRGPPLHF
TGTGCCAGCAGCTTAGGTGGTTCACAGGGCAGCAGGGGCCCACCCCTCCACTTT
>.|TRBV9|TRBJ2-5|.
CASSVGGVEETQYF
TGTGCCAGCAGCGTAGGGGGAGTCGAAGAGACCCAGTACTTC
>.|TRBV7-9|TRBJ2-2|TRBD1
CASSSKDRLNTGELFF
TGTGCCAGCAGCTCCAAGGACAGGCTTAACACCGGGGAGCTGTTTTTT
>.|TRBV7-9|TRBJ2-1|.
CASSDGQSSYNEQFF
TGTGCCAGCAGCGACGGACAGAGCTCCTACAATGAGCAGTTCTTC
>.|TRBV6-5|TRBJ1-2|.
CASSYSPGSLYGYTF
TGTGCCAGCAGTTACTCCCCAGGTTCACTCTATGGCTACACCTTC
>.|TRBV28|TRBJ2-1|TRBD2
CASSFFRSSGETYNEQFF
TGTGCCAGCAGTTTCTTTCGTTCTAGCGGGGAGACCTACAATGAGCAGTTCTTC
>.|TRBV13|TRBJ2-7|.
CASSTRGWDSEHSYEQYF
TGTGCCAGCAGCACCCGGGGGTGGGACTCAGAACACTCCTACGAGCAGTACTTC
>.|TRBV6-6|TRBJ2-7|TRBD1
CASREDRVYEQYF
TGTGCCAGCAGAGAGGACAGGGTCTACGAGCAGTACTTC
>.|TRBV15|TRBJ2-1|.
CATSRGKLTSYNEQFF
TGTGCCACCAGCAGAGGGAAACTAACCTCCTACAATGAGCAGTTCTTC
>.|TRBV9|TRBJ2-1|.
CASSVPPYNEQFF
TGTGCCAGCAGCGTACCCCCTTACAATGAGCAGTTCTTC
>.|TRBV27|TRBJ1-1|.
CASSLSPRTVEAFF
TGTGCCAGCAGTTTATCCCCTAGAACAGTTGAAGCTTTCTTT
>once|TRBV28|TRBJ2-7|.
CASRWGDHEQYF
TGTGCCAGCAGGTGGGGGGACCACGAGCAGTACTTC
>.|TRBV7-9|TRBJ1-6|.
CASSSDTPVNSPLHF
TGTGCCAGCAGCTCGGACACCCCGGTTAATTCACCCCTCCACTTT
>.|TRBV9|TRBJ2-7|TRBD2
CASSATSGREGEQYF
TGTGCCAGCAGCGCGACTAGCGGGAGGGAGGGCGAGCAGTACTTC
>few|TRBV7-9|TRBJ1-1|.
CASSPDGTEAFF
TGTGCCAGCAGCCCTGATGGAACTGAAGCTTTCTTT
>.|TRBV28|TRBJ1-2|.
CASSPPSGRYGYTF
TGTGCCAGCAGTCCCCCCTCGGGACGGTATGGCTACACCTTC
>.|TRBV19|TRBJ1-2|.
CASSIATVYGYTF
TGTGCCAGTAGTATAGCAACGGTCTATGGCTACACCTTC
>.|TRBV4-3|TRBJ1-2|.
CASSQGRAGHGYTF
TGCGCCAGCAGCCAAGGGAGGGCGGGACATGGCTACACCTTC